The 30 T cell receptor delta chains given below trace back to one sample, sequenced in a study of gamma-delta T cells after stem cell transplantation. TCRdb re-called clones from the RT-PCR reads using CATT. The sample includes roughly 1,800 delta-chain clones, around 0.33% seen only once; the top ten take approximately 19%. The specimen was gamma-delta T cells. Receptors were obtained from a human donor. It is not recorded whose cells these are; they may come from a transplant donor.

This clone was counted a few times. This may be a read error, as it is one base from a much larger clone. The chain carries TRDV2 and TRDJ1, with TRDD3 matching 9 bases. The length of the CDR3 is 18 residues. The ends lost 0 bases at V and 1 base at J; junction bases unmatched: 11. Germline V gene data show CDR1 as GEAIGNYY and CDR2 as EKD. The DNA for the CDR3 is TGTGCCTGTGACACCGTCGGTGCTGGGGGATTCTCCACCGATAAACTCATCTTT. It codes for CACDTVGAGGFSTDKLIF.

This clone has only a few counts. The V call is TRDV1, the J call TRDJ2; 12 positions match TRDD3. This CDR3 spans 24 amino acids. Germline lookup yields CDR1 TSWWSYY and CDR2 QGS. V lost 4 bases to trimming and J lost 1 base; unmatched junction nucleotides: 25. This chain's CDR3 is CALGVGTGGYPHTLFRYLTAQLFF. In DNA, the CDR3 is TGTGCTCTTGGGGTGGGTACTGGGGGATACCCCCATACCCTATTCCGCTATTTGACAGCACAACTCTTCTTT.

Comment on this clone: The protein in TCRdb stems from a much larger clone and differs at residue 7 from this DNA's translation, likely a read error; here the protein is translated from the DNA. The V gene is TRDV2, the J gene TRDJ1, with 7 bases lining up with TRDD3. The CDR3 length is 18 residues. Losses at the gene ends were 6 bases for V and 1 base for J; bases not matched to a gene: 19. Germline CDR1 and CDR2: GEAIGNYY and EKD. CDR3: CACSQLEDTTKSTDKLIF. The CDR3, as DNA: TGTGCCTGTTCCCAACTGGAGGATACGACCAAGTCCACCGATAAACTCATCTTT.

This clone turned up a few times. The likely explanation is a read error, given a far larger clone one base away. Different DNA sequences within this sample yield the same CDR3. This chain joins TRDV2 and TRDJ1, with 8 bases lining up with TRDD3. Germline V CDR1 and CDR2: GEAIGNYY, EKD. The CDR3 contains 17 residues. CDR3 residues: CACDTVWGNEYTDKLIF. The DNA for the CDR3 is TGTGCCTGTGACACCGTCTGGGGGAACGAGTACACCGATAAACTCATCTTC.

To note about this clone: TCRdb lists the protein of a much larger clone for this DNA, which differs at residue 10, so this is likely a read error; the protein given here is translated from the DNA itself. The V and J genes are TRDV2 and TRDJ1; 9 nucleotides align to TRDD3. The CDR3 is made up of 18 amino acids. J was trimmed by 0 bases and V by 2 bases; bases with no gene match: 12. CDR1 and CDR2 (germline): GEAIGNYY, EKD. CDR3 in amino acids: CACDNLGDERWYTDKLIF. DNA of the CDR3: TGTGCCTGTGACAACCTGGGGGATGAGAGGTGGTACACCGATAAACTCATCTTT.

In DNA form, the CDR3 reads TGTGCCTGTGACACCGTATTATCGGGGATACGCGACACCGATAAACTCATCTTT. It yields the protein CACDTVLSGIRDTDKLIF. This chain links TRDV2 with TRDJ1; TRDD3 matches at 9 bases. Germline trimming cut 0 bases from V and 0 bases from J; bases unmatched to any gene: 10. The CDR3 consists of 18 residues. CDR1 GEAIGNYY and CDR2 EKD come from the germline V gene.

For this clone: This may be a read error: a much more frequent sequence differs by one nucleotide. The rearrangement links TRDV2 to TRDJ1, with 9 bases lining up with TRDD3. CDR1 is GEAIGNYY and CDR2 is EKD in the germline V gene. This CDR3 is built from 24 residues. The CDR3 region has the DNA TGTGCCTGTGATATATTAACTGGGGGAGATCGCGGCGGCGGATATTCAACGTACACCGATAAACTCACCTTT. Its translation: CACDILTGGDRGGGYSTYTDKLTF.

The chain couples TRDV2 to TRDJ1; 12 positions agree with TRDD3. There are 19 residues in the CDR3. Looked up from germline, CDR1 is GEAIGNYY and CDR2 is EKD. V shed 0 bases and J 0 bases; nucleotides not matched to a gene: 10. This chain's CDR3 is CACDTILLGDTRYTDKLIF. CDR3 sequence (DNA): TGTGCCTGTGACACCATTCTACTGGGGGATACCCGGTACACCGATAAACTCATCTTT.

With regard to this clone: This could be a read error, since a much larger clone is one nucleotide away. The chain employs TRDV2 and TRDJ1; the match to TRDD3 covers 13 bases. This CDR3 comprises 19 residues. In germline, CDR1 is GEAIGNYY, CDR2 EKD. CDR3 sequence (DNA): TGTGCCCGTGACACCCTTACTGGGGGATACGCTCGCCCTGTCGATAAACTCATCTTT. It specifies CARDTLTGGYARPVDKLIF.

This clone is medium-sized (0.01 to 0.1%) within its sample. This clone may be a read error of a much larger clone one base away. This chain links TRDV2 with TRDJ1, with a tentative D call TRDD3 (6 bases). Germline lookup yields CDR1 GEAIGNYY and CDR2 EKD. V gave up 3 bases and J gave up 2 bases, with 30 bases separating them. This CDR3 has 20 amino acids. In nucleotides, the CDR3 is TGTGCCTGTGACCCCACTTCCCCTGTACCGGGGGACGGTTGGACCGATAAACTCATCTTT. Amino acid sequence: CACDPTSPVPGDGWTDKLIF.

A word on this clone: Translating this DNA gives a protein that differs at residue 5 from the TCRdb one, which belongs to a much larger clone; a read error is likely, and the protein shown is this translation. The rearrangement joins TRDV2 to TRDJ1, with 9 bases identical to TRDD3. V was clipped by 3 bases and J by 0 bases; unmatched bases: 7. The CDR3 sequence is 16 residues long. Germline CDR1 GEAIGNYY, CDR2 EKD. DNA of the CDR3: TGTGCCTGTGACGCTCTGACTGGGGGACACACCGATAAACTCATCTTT. Encoded protein: CACDALTGGHTDKLIF.

In its sample, this clone was seen a few times. Only one base separates this from a far larger clonotype, so it likely reflects a read error. Other DNA variants within this sample encode the same CDR3. V usage is TRDV2 and J usage is TRDJ2; 9 nucleotides line up with TRDD3. Per the germline V gene, CDR1 is GEAIGNYY and CDR2 is EKD. J was trimmed by 4 bases and V by 3 bases; bases with no gene match: 11. CDR3 length: 17 residues. The CDR3 nucleotides read TGTGCCTGTGACCGATTACTGGGGGACACCGGGACAGCACAACTCTTCTTT. It codes for CACDRLLGDTGTAQLFF.

This clone appeared a few times. A far larger clone is off by one base, so a read error is likely. Other DNA sequences in the sample encode the same CDR3. This chain connects TRDV2 to TRDJ1; the D gene is possibly TRDD3 (6 bases). Germline-derived CDR1 and CDR2 are GEAIGNYY and EKD. The CDR3 covers 17 residues. The CDR3 protein is CACDTVPGEGYTDKLIF. In nucleotides, the CDR3 is TGTGCCTGTGACACCGTACCGGGGGAAGGGTACACCGACAAACTCATCTTT.

Within the sample, this clone is large. The chain recombines TRDV2 with TRDJ1, with 8 bases that match TRDD3. CDR1 GEAIGNYY and CDR2 EKD come from the germline V gene. Trimming removed 0 bases from V and 6 bases from J; junction bases left unmatched: 11. The CDR3 is 16 amino acids. CDR3 residues: CACDTWGIPSSNKLIF. In nucleotides, the CDR3 is TGTGCCTGTGACACCTGGGGGATCCCCTCCTCCAATAAACTCATCTTT.

This clone is judged large. The chain uses TRDV2 and TRDJ1, with 11 bases lining up with TRDD3. Germline V gene sequence: CDR1 GEAIGNYY, CDR2 EKD. V dropped 1 base and J dropped 3; count of bases not matched to a gene: 15. The CDR3 totals 19 residues. CDR3 nucleotides: TGTGCCTGTGACACACTGGGGGATAGTAGGACCCTTTCCGCCGATAAACTCATCTTT. Its translation is CACDTLGDSRTLSADKLIF.

Only a few counts were recorded for this clone. The protein that TCRdb holds for this DNA derives from a much larger clone and differs from the translated DNA at residue 11, which likely indicates a read error; the protein shown here is translated from the DNA. The J gene is TRDJ1, the V gene TRDV2; 8 bases align to TRDD3. CDR3 length equals 16 residues. Unmatched junction bases numbered 11, after V lost 0 bases and J lost 6 bases. Germline-derived CDR1 and CDR2 are GEAIGNYY and EKD. CDR3 in DNA: TGTGCCTGTGACACCTGGGGGATCCCCTCCCCCAATAAACTCATCTTT. Encoded protein: CACDTWGIPSPNKLIF.

This clone has just a few counts. A read error likely explains this, since a far larger clone differs by one base. The sample holds other DNA sequences that translate to the same CDR3. This chain links TRDV1 with TRDJ1, with TRDD3 matching over 12 bases. The germline gives CDR1 TSWWSYY, CDR2 QGS. The CDR3 has 26 residues. The CDR3: CALGELSLAPGDWGILEGLHTDKLIF. The CDR3 nucleotides are TGTGCCCTTGGGGAACTGAGTCTGGCCCCCGGGGACTGGGGGATACTCGAAGGATTACACACCGATAAACTCATCTTT.

This clone was seen a handful of times. The protein that TCRdb holds for this DNA derives from a much larger clone and differs from the translated DNA at residue 5, which likely indicates a read error; the protein shown here is translated from the DNA. This sequence joins TRDV2 and TRDJ1; 10 bases agree with TRDD3. V shed 2 bases and J 5 bases; nucleotides not matched to a gene: 10. The germline V gene has CDR1 GEAIGNYY and CDR2 EKD. The CDR3 is 16 residues long. CDR3 nucleotide sequence: TGTGCCTGTGACAACCTGGGGGATAGAATTAAGGATAAACTCATCTTT. Protein: CACDNLGDRIKDKLIF.

Comment on this clone: A read error likely explains this, since a far larger clone differs by one base. V and J are TRDV2 and TRDJ1; TRDD3 matches at 7 bases. The CDR3 length is 14 residues. The germline V gene encodes CDR1 GEAIGNYY and CDR2 EKD. CDR3 bases: TGTGCCTGTGACGTACTGGGGCACCGCGATAAACCCATCTTT. Translating it yields CACDVLGHRDKPIF.

A few counts support this clone. The protein in TCRdb stems from a much larger clone and differs at residue 10 from this DNA's translation, likely a read error; here the protein is translated from the DNA. The chain joins TRDV2 to TRDJ1; tentative D call: TRDD3 (6 bases). Trimming took 1 base from V and 0 from J, leaving 20 bases between them. Per the germline V gene, CDR1 is GEAIGNYY and CDR2 is EKD. The CDR3 has 18 residues. Written as DNA, the CDR3 is TGTGCCTGTGACACTCTGATGACATGGGCTGGGGACACCGATAAACTCATCTTT. Translating gives CACDTLMTWAGDTDKLIF.

This clone rates as medium-sized. CDR3 nucleotide sequence: TGTGCCTGTGACTCGATCCTTGGGGGATACGCGAAGGGGTCGTACACCGATAAACTCATCTTT. Protein: CACDSILGGYAKGSYTDKLIF. The V and J genes are TRDV2 and TRDJ1, with 11 nucleotides matching TRDD3. After removal of 3 bases from V and 0 bases from J, the junction contained 20 bases not matched to a gene. Per the germline V gene, CDR1 is GEAIGNYY and CDR2 is EKD. The CDR3 runs to 21 residues.

By sample fraction, this clone is large (0.1 to 1%). Other DNA sequences from this sample encode an identical CDR3 as well. The chain carries TRDV2 and TRDJ1; 12 nucleotides line up with TRDD3. V gave up 3 bases and J gave up 7 bases; unmatched junction bases: 8. This CDR3 is 15 amino acids long. Germline CDR1 is GEAIGNYY and CDR2 is EKD. CDR3: CACDPLGDTRGKLIF. The CDR3 DNA reads TGTGCCTGTGACCCACTGGGGGATACCCGGGGTAAACTCATCTTT.

With respect to this clone: This likely traces to a read error, being one base from a far larger clone. The same CDR3 arises from other DNA sequences in this sample as well. CDR3 sequence: CALGELSLAPGDWGILEGLHTDKLIF. In nucleotides, the CDR3 is TGTGCTCTTGGGGAACTGAGTCTGGCCCCCGGGGACTGGGGGATACTCGAAGGATTACACACCGATAAGCTCATCTTT. V gene TRDV1 combines with J gene TRDJ1, with 12 nucleotides matching TRDD3. CDR3 length equals 26 residues. The germline V gene encodes CDR1 TSWWSYY and CDR2 QGS.

By proportion, this clone is medium-sized (0.01 to 0.1%). This sequence joins TRDV2 and TRDJ1; 7 bases fit TRDD3. The CDR3 loop spans 18 amino acids. Trimming cost V 3 bases and J 3 bases; bases outside gene matches: 18. Germline V CDR1 and CDR2: GEAIGNYY, EKD. The DNA for the CDR3 is TGTGCCTGTGACCCGGGGCTTTTAGGGGGGGGATCCTCCGATAAACTCATCTTT. Translating it yields CACDPGLLGGGSSDKLIF.

In the case of this clone: TCRdb records a much larger clone's protein for this DNA, with a difference at residue 3 that likely arises from a read error; the protein given is the translation of the DNA. The chain combines TRDV2 with TRDJ1, with 10 bases fitting TRDD3. The length of the CDR3 is 17 residues. CDR1 is GEAIGNYY and CDR2 is EKD in the germline V gene. In nucleotides, the CDR3 is TGTGCCCGTGACACTGTTGGGGGATACTTGTACACCGATAAACTCATCTTT. Its protein product is CARDTVGGYLYTDKLIF.

This clone was counted only a few times. The TCRdb protein, from a much larger clone, departs from this DNA's translation at residue 5, likely by read error; the protein shown derives from the DNA. The rearrangement links TRDV2 to TRDJ1; D is unclear. Trimming took 3 bases from V and 1 from J, leaving 8 bases between them. Germline CDR1 is GEAIGNYY and CDR2 is EKD. The CDR3 covers 13 residues. CDR3 sequence (DNA): TGTGCCTGTGACTCCGAGCTCACCGATAAACTCATCTTT. It is translated as CACDSELTDKLIF.

To note about this clone: This may arise from a read error, as a much more abundant clone is one base away. The gene calls are TRDV2 and TRDJ1; 8 bases are shared with TRDD3. Trimming cost V 3 bases and J 8 bases; bases outside gene matches: 31. The CDR3 extends over 21 amino acids. Germline-derived CDR1 and CDR2 are GEAIGNYY and EKD. The CDR3 here is CACDAVLSSQLGAWSGRKLIF. The CDR3, as DNA: TGTGCCTGTGACGCCGTCCTGTCCTCCCAACTGGGGGCCTGGAGTGGGAGGAAACTCATCTTT.

Worth noting for this clone: TCRdb's listed protein matches a much larger clone and diverges from this DNA's translation at residue 14, likely through a read error; the protein shown comes from the DNA. The chain is built from TRDV2 and TRDJ1, with a tentative D call TRDD3 (6 bases). The CDR3 sequence is 15 residues long. The germline V gene encodes CDR1 GEAIGNYY and CDR2 EKD. CDR3 nucleotide sequence: TGTGCCTGTGACACCTTGGGCCGGGGATCGGATAAACTCACCTTT. It translates to CACDTLGRGSDKLTF.

A word on this clone: A far larger clone lies a single base away; this is likely a read error. This specimen includes other DNA sequences encoding the same CDR3. The rearrangement links TRDV2 to TRDJ1, with 13 bases that match TRDD3. The CDR3 is 18 residues long. CDR1 and CDR2 (germline): GEAIGNYY, EKD. Unmatched junction bases numbered 20, after V lost 7 bases and J lost 7 bases. The CDR3 nucleotides are TGTGCCTGCGACGCCTGGACTGGGGGATACGCTGCTAATGGTAAACTCATCTTT. This encodes CACDAWTGGYAANGKLIF.

This rearrangement joins TRDV2 to TRDJ1, with TRDD3 matching 12 bases. The CDR3 covers 18 residues. Germline CDR1 GEAIGNYY, CDR2 EKD. The J segment lost 0 bases and the V segment lost 0 bases, leaving 7 bases of the junction unmatched. The CDR3 coding sequence is TGTGCCTGTGACACCATGGTACTGGGGGATACCAACACCGATAAACTCATCTTT. Translating it yields CACDTMVLGDTNTDKLIF.